This TCR beta chain was sequenced in a study of blood T cell repertoires in COVID-19. About the study: Some COVID-19 samples were acute and others convalescent; all came from the United States, Italy and Spain.

Libraries were prepared by immunoSEQ multiplex PCR; TCRdb keeps only in-frame clonotypes and omits some of them. The data show roughly 140,000 clones, under 90% seen once. The CDR3 sequence is 15 residues long. Per the germline V gene, CDR1 is SGHRS and CDR2 is YFSETQ. V lost 2 bases to trimming and J lost 1 base; unmatched junction nucleotides: 5. The clonotype comes from a man aged 45-60 years who had recovered from COVID-19. The sample taken for sequencing was PBMCs or T cells enriched from blood (not recorded which). This chain joins TRBV5-1 and TRBJ1-1; 7 bases are shared with TRBD1. The CDR3 is CASSLTGTENTEAFF. The CDR3 DNA follows: TGCGCCAGCAGCTTAACCGGGACAGAGAACACTGAAGCTTTCTTT.